The clone carrying this T cell receptor (beta chain) was counted between two and nine times. Antigen unknown. The entry originates in a study of T cells in Graves' hyperthyroidism and ophthalmopathy. This CDR3 contains 13 residues. Germline-derived CDR1 and CDR2 are SGHRS and YFSETQ. The V end was cut by 7 bases, the J end by 2 bases, with 10 bases between. A lack of ophthalmopathy progression within 18 months defined stable Graves' hyperthyroidism. Not enrolled were patients with uncontrolled infection, other autoimmune disease, pregnancy or lactation. RNA transcripts gave rise to amplified TCR beta CDR3 regions. During a first-round RT-PCR of the TCR CDR3, the HTBI primer set was used. TCRdb processed the multiplex PCR reads anew with MiXCR; each CDR3 protein has one entry. The sample shows about 590,000 distinct CDR3 sequences, 15% to 17% of them seen only once. Study results and caveats: Separation of ophthalmopathy from stable hyperthyroidism was achieved by a 13 V-J model.

The clonotype was recovered from a young woman with Graves' hyperthyroidism. Sequences were obtained from blood. The gene calls are TRBV5-1 and TRBJ2-1; D ambiguous. In DNA, the CDR3 is TGCGCCAGCGGATCGGACGCCTACAATGAGCAGTTCTTC. Its protein is CASGSDAYNEQFF.